This T cell receptor (beta chain) was profiled in a study of shared clonotypes between healthy human individuals. Whole-study context: Each donor's CD4 naive and CD4 memory cells filled three plates apiece, CD8 naive two, and CD8 memory one. Notes on the study in general: Among the subsets, naive ones generally showed larger estimated richness than memory ones. Only blood underwent sampling, and tissue repertoires likely differ.

TCRdb's table, derived via immunoSEQ multiplex PCR, lists solely in-frame clones and lacks some. The sample consists of about 870,000 clones, 92% of them appearing once. Naivety among CD8 cells was defined by CD45RO negativity and positive CCR7 selection, thereby excluding terminally differentiated effector memory CD45RA+ cells. The table lists this clone with a count of one. The antigen remains undetermined. Trimming at V came to 4 bases and at J to 0 bases, leaving 8 bases not matched to a gene. The CDR3 is 17 residues long. The germline gives CDR1 SQVTM, CDR2 ANQGSEA. The sample comprised naive CD8+ T cells sorted from blood. V and J are TRBV29-1 and TRBJ2-1; 11 bases match TRBD2. The sequence derives from a man aged 30 to 45 in good health. The DNA of the CDR3 is TGCAGCGTTGTATCTAGCGGGAGGCGCAGCTCCTACAATGAGCAGTTCTTC. Encoded protein: CSVVSSGRRSSYNEQFF.